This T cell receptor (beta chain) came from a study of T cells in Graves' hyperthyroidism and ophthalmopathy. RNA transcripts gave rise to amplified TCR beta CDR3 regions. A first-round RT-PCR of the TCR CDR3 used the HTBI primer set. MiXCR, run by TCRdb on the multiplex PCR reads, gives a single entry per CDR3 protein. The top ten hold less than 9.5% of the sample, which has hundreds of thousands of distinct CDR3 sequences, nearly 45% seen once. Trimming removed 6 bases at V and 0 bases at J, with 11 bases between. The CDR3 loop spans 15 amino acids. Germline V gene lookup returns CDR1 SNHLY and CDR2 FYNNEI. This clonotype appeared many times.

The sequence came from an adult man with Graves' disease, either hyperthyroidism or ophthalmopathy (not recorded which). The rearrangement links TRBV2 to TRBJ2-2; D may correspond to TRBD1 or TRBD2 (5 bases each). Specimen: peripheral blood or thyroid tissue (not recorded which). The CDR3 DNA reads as TGTGCCAGCAGGACTACAGGTTCGAACACCGGGGAGCTGTTTTTT. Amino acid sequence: CASRTTGSNTGELFF.